This TCR beta chain was documented in a study of T cell responses to AZD1222 COVID-19 vaccine. This clone was detected only once. Its antigen is as yet unknown. Study findings and constraints: Nearly half of spike-specific TCRs reportedly go after variant regions that carry no mutations. Donor demographics were predominantly white British with a female majority; clonal diversity may be underestimated. There were repertoire samples only from the period after the peak T cell response.

Germline CDR1 is MNHEY and CDR2 is SVGAGI. The CDR3 is made up of 15 amino acids. Losses at the gene ends were 0 bases for V and 3 bases for J; bases not matched to a gene: 5. Repertoires were generated with immunoSEQ multiplex PCR, while TCRdb's copy carries only in-frame clones and drops some. Of approximately 200,000 clones listed, approximately 94% are singletons. The chain joins TRBV6-5 to TRBJ2-7; 7 bases map to TRBD1. The sequencing here drew on peripheral blood, taken 28 days after the second dose of the MenACWY control vaccine. This clonotype originated in an adult who received the MenACWY meningococcal vaccine as a control. CDR3 sequence: CASSYSTGNVYEQYF. Here the CDR3 DNA reads TGTGCCAGCAGTTACTCGACAGGGAATGTCTACGAGCAGTACTTC.